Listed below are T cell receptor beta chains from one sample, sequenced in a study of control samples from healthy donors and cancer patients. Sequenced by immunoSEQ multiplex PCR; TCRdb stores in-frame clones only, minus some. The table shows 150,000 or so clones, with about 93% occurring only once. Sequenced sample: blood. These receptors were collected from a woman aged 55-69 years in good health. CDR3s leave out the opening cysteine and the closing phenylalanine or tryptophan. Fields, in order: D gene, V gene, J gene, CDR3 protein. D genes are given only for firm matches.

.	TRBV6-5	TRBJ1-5	ASGNRESNQPQH
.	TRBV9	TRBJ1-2	ASSVGSAGYGYT
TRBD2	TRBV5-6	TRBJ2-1	ASSPLAGVYEQF
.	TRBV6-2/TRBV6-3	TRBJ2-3	ASSYSIGYSTSTDTQY
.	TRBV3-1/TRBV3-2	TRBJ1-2	ASSQGPGQFDYGYT
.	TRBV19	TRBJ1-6	ASSSQRTRNNSPLH
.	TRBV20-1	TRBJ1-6	SASGPLGGNSPLH
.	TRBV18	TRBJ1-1	ASSPRQGTATEAF
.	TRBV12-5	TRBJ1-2	ASGLGTLGYT
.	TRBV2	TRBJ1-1	ASSTTGNTEAF
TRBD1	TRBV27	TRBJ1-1	ASSLLTTGSLLNTEAF
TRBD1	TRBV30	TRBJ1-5	AWSQGQGSQPQH
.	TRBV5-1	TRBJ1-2	ASKENYGYT
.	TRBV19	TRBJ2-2	ASSIARAYTGELF
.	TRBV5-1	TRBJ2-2	ASSPGRGNRAGELF
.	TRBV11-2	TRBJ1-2	ASSISDSSNYGYT
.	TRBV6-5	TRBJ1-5	ASRRGQASNQPQH
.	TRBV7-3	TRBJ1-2	ASSFLGGLGYT
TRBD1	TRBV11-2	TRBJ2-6	ASSLGRGRRSGANVLT
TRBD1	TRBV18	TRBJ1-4	ASSPGQRNEKLF
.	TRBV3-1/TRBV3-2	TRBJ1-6	ASSQGGRVVLNSPLH
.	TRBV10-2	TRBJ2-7	ASRTDYYEQY
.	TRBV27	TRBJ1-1	ASSFDYRGDYTEAF
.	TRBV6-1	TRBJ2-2	ASSEIGGHPTGELF
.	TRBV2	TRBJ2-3	ASIYNPGQRTDTQY
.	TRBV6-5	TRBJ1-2	ASSRDQGGYT
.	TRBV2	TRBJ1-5	ASSSSPGHPNQPQH
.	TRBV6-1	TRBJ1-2	ASSERRVNYGYT
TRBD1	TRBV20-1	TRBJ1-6	SASYRGNNSPLH